Following are 2 T cell receptor beta chains from one sample sequenced in a study of tumor-infiltrating lymphocytes in oesophageal squamous cell carcinoma (dated by TCRdb to between 2015 and 2016). The protocol used for the library was PCR. Sequenced using an Illumina HiSeq 2000. TCRdb ran its own pipeline on the public reads, namely fastp trimming at Q25 and MiXCR clone calling, and kept in-frame beta chains. Every CDR3 protein is listed once, alongside the most common genes and DNA of its rows. Here the sample has about 24,000 distinct CDR3 sequences; about 40% occur a single time. The ten biggest clones cover less than 30% of the sample. The sample was esophageal tumor tissue. The receptors here all came from a male donor with esophageal squamous cell carcinoma.

This clonotype was picked up a small number of times. The chain is built from TRBV7-2 and TRBJ2-3; unclear D gene. Per germline, CDR1 SGHTA and CDR2 FQGNSA. The CDR3 totals 14 residues. Trimming stripped 5 bases from V and 3 bases from J, with 12 bases between. The CDR3 spells CASSPVGQTDTQYF. CDR3 DNA sequence: TGTGCCAGCAGCCCCGTAGGCCAGACAGATACGCAGTATTTT.

This clonotype was found many times. The V and J genes are TRBV28 and TRBJ2-1; D is ambiguous. Per germline, CDR1 MDHEN and CDR2 SYDVKM. V dropped 2 bases and J dropped 4 bases, with 6 bases sitting between them. This CDR3 has 13 residues. For the CDR3, the DNA is TGTGCCAGCAGTTTAGGGTATTACAATGAGCAGTTCTTC. Encoded protein: CASSLGYYNEQFF.